This T cell receptor (beta chain) is drawn from a study of T cell responses to AZD1222 COVID-19 vaccine. There are 16 residues in the CDR3. Germline values: CDR1 MGHRA, CDR2 YSYEKL. V lost 2 bases to trimming and J lost 4 bases; unmatched junction nucleotides: 4. Note on this clone: Antigen unknown.

TCRdb's copy holds only in-frame clones and misses some; the assay was immunoSEQ multiplex PCR. The sample has around 70,000 clones, 87% seen once. General study findings and limits: Vaccine-associated CD4 TCRs spanned spike, dominant at 160-218 and 743-854. Every sample of the repertoires postdated the peak T cell response. Spike-specific TCR breadth and depth were elevated following two AZD1222 doses.

Sequences were derived from peripheral blood, sampled 28 days after the second AZD1222 dose. The gene calls are TRBV4-1 and TRBJ2-2; 10 bases are shared with TRBD1. The TCR comes from an adult who received the AZD1222 COVID-19 vaccine. The CDR3 loop is CASSQSRDRGTGELFF. CDR3 coding DNA: TGCGCCAGCAGCCAATCCCGGGACAGGGGCACCGGGGAGCTGTTTTTT.